A selection of T cell receptor beta chains follows, all from one sample in a study of T cell responses to AZD1222 COVID-19 vaccine. Clones were read by immunoSEQ multiplex PCR, and TCRdb kept only the in-frame ones, dropping some. The sample has some 110,000 clones, around 90% seen once; the top ten hold roughly 4.4%. Source: peripheral blood, taken on day 0 of AZD1222 vaccination. These receptors all come from an adult in good health. The CDR3 runs from the conserved cysteine through the conserved F or W. D genes are given only for firm matches. Clone size is given for some rows only: seen once, a few or many times, or a class if the clone is expanded.

J gene	CDR3 length	V gene	clone size	D gene	CDR3 protein	CDR3 DNA
TRBJ2-7	15	TRBV9	few	.	CASSVEGDRSYEQYF	TGTGCCAGCAGCGTAGAAGGGGACCGATCCTACGAGCAGTACTTC
TRBJ1-2	14	TRBV7-9	.	.	CASSSLAGQHGYTF	TGTGCCAGCAGCAGCCTCGCCGGACAACATGGCTACACCTTC
TRBJ2-7	13	TRBV27	.	TRBD2	CASSRAGGYEQYF	TGTGCCAGCAGTAGGGCGGGGGGTTACGAGCAGTACTTC
TRBJ2-7	13	TRBV9	.	.	CASSVAGSYEQYF	TGTGCCAGCAGCGTAGCTGGCAGCTACGAGCAGTACTTC
TRBJ1-6	15	TRBV11-2	.	.	CASSPHRADNSPLHF	TGTGCCAGCAGCCCGCATCGGGCTGATAATTCACCCCTCCACTTT
TRBJ2-1	14	TRBV6-5	.	.	CASTKPGSHNEQFF	TGTGCCAGCACCAAGCCCGGTTCTCACAATGAGCAGTTCTTC
TRBJ2-5	16	TRBV7-9	.	TRBD2	CASSTRIAGAEETQYF	TGTGCCAGCAGCACCCGCATAGCGGGGGCGGAAGAGACCCAGTACTTC
TRBJ2-5	10	TRBV6-5	once	.	CASRQGSQYF	TGTGCCAGCAGGCAGGGTTCGCAGTACTTC
TRBJ1-3	15	TRBV28	.	.	CASSPERAPGNTIYF	TGTGCCAGCAGTCCAGAACGGGCCCCGGGGAACACCATATATTTT
TRBJ1-2	14	TRBV6-2/TRBV6-3	.	TRBD1	CASSYAQGAYGYTF	TGTGCCAGCAGTTACGCACAGGGGGCCTATGGCTACACCTTC
TRBJ1-3	15	TRBV5-1	.	.	CASSVIGNSGNTIYF	TGCGCCAGCAGCGTAATAGGGAACTCTGGAAACACCATATATTTT